This T cell receptor (beta chain) is from a study of naive and memory T cell subsets. Amplification of ligated cDNA took four PCR rounds with SP2 and nested alpha and beta constant primers. Blood and skin TCR RNA was reverse transcribed with alpha and beta constant primers. TCRdb independently ran MiXCR on the 5' RACE reads; one entry per CDR3 protein. The data contain 50,000 or so distinct CDR3 sequences, more than 7% of them seen just once; the ten biggest clones take up 9% to 10%. Study-wide results and caveats: Potentially, T cell activation and differentiation skew this RNA-based measurement.

This clonotype was seen many times. Its antigen is undetermined. Germline V gene data show CDR1 as SQVTM and CDR2 as ANQGSEA. V was shortened by 5 bases and J by 8 bases, with 16 bases between the two germline ends. The CDR3 extends over 13 amino acids. An oligonucleotide containing a UMI was ligated to the 3' end of TCR cDNA. Whole-blood samples were around 2.3 ml of peripheral blood from healthy adult volunteers. The sequence was collected from a male donor in good health. The V and J genes are TRBV29-1 and TRBJ2-1; D perhaps matches TRBD1 (6 bases). CDR3: CSVLGPKGDEQFF. CDR3 bases: TGCAGCGTTTTAGGCCCGAAGGGGGATGAGCAGTTCTTC.